In its sample, the clone carrying this T cell receptor (beta chain) was seen once. This specimen belongs to a study of blood T cell repertoires in COVID-19. This CDR3 spans 15 amino acids. The V end lost 0 bases, the J end lost 3 bases, and 13 bases lay between the germline ends. Germline V CDR1 and CDR2: SQVTM, ANQGSEA. Ages ranged from about 18 to 100 years, with residence in fewer than 25 US areas. Participants' reported clinical history set cohort assignment. Authors' methods: Cell counts per sample came from amplifying reference gene primers. Clones were read by immunoSEQ multiplex PCR, and TCRdb kept only the in-frame ones, dropping some. V and J calls and clone size are as listed in that table; D and trimming were resolved from the DNA. The data hold 250,000 or so clones, with 85% to 90% observed a single time.

Sequencing was done on a sample of PBMCs or T cells enriched from blood (not recorded which). The receptor's source is a woman in her 30s with acute COVID-19. The V and J genes are TRBV29-1 and TRBJ2-3; a weak D match, TRBD2 (5 bases). The CDR3 here is CSVEDLEGVTDTQYF. The CDR3 nucleotides read TGCAGCGTTGAAGATCTTGAGGGAGTAACAGATACGCAGTATTTT.